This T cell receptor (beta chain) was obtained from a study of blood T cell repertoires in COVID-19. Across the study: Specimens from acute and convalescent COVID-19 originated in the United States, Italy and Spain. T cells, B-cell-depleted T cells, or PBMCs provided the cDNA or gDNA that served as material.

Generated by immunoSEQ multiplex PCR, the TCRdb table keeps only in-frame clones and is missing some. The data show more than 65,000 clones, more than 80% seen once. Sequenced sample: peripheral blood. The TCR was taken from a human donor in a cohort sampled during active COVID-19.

The CDR3 reads CAISAGLAGSTDTQYF. The CDR3 DNA reads TGTGCCATCAGTGCAGGCCTAGCGGGGTCCACAGATACGCAGTATTTT. The rearrangement uses TRBV10-3 and TRBJ2-3, with TRBD2 matching over 9 bases. Unmatched junction bases numbered 7, after V lost 4 bases and J lost 2 bases. CDR1 is ENHRY and CDR2 is SYGVKD in the germline V gene. CDR3 length equals 16 residues.